The T cell receptor (beta chain) described here comes from a study of blood T cell repertoires in COVID-19. Per the original methods: Cell counts per sample came from amplifying reference gene primers. Produced via immunoSEQ multiplex PCR; TCRdb's table is partial and in-frame only. The V and J calls and the clone size are those of that table, but D and trimming were determined from the DNA. The table includes around 260,000 clones, around four fifths detected once. The material sequenced was peripheral blood. This TCR was sampled from a man in his sixties who had recovered from COVID-19.

CDR3 sequence reads: CASGEGLAANTGELFF. The CDR3 region has the DNA TGCGCCAGCGGAGAAGGACTAGCGGCGAACACCGGGGAGCTGTTTTTT. The rearrangement uses TRBV10-1 and TRBJ2-2; 10 bases line up with TRBD2. The germline V gene has CDR1 WNHNN and CDR2 SYGVQD (reference sequence). The CDR3 is 16 residues long. The junction had 6 bases not matched to a gene; V was cut back by 8 bases and J by 0 bases.